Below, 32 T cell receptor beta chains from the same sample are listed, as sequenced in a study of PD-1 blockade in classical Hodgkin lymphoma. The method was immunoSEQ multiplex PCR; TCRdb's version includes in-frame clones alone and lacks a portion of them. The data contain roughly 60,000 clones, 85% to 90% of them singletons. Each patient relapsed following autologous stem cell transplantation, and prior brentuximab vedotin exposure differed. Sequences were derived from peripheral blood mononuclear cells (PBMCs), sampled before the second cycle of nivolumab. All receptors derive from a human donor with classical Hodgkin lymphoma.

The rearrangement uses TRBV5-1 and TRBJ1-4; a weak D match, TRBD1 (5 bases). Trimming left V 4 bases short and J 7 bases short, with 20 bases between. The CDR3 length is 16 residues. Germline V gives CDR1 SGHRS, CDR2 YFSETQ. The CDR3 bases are TGCGCCAGCAGCCTGCTTGGGGGACTGTCAGGTGAAAAACTGTTTTTT. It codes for CASSLLGGLSGEKLFF.

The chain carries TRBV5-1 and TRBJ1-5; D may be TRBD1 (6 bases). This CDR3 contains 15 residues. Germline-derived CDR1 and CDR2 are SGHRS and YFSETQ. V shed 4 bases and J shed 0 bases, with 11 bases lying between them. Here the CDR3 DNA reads TGCGCCAGCAGCCCGACAGGAGATAGCAATCAGCCCCAGCATTTT. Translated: CASSPTGDSNQPQHF.

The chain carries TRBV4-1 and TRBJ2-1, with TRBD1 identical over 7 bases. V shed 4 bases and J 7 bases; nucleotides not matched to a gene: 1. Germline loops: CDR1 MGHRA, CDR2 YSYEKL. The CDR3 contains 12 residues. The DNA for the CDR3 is TGCGCCAGCAGCCCACAGGGGAATGAGCAGTTCTTC. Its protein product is CASSPQGNEQFF.

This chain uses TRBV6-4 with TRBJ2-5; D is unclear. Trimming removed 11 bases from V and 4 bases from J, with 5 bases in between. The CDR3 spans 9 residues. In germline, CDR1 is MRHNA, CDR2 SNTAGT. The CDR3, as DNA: TGTGCCGGGCCAGAGACCCAGTACTTC. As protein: CAGPETQYF.

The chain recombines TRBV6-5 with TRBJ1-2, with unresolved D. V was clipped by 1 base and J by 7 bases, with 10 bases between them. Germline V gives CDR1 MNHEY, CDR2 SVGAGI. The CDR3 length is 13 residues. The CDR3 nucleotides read TGTGCCAGCAGTTACTGGACCCGGGGTGGCTACACCTTC. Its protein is CASSYWTRGGYTF.

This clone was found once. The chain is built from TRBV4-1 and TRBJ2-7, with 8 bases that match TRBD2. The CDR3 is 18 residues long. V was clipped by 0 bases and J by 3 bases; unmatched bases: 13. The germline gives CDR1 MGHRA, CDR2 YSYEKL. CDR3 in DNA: TGCGCCAGCAGCCAAGATGAGGGGTGGCGGGGGGACCTCTACGAGCAGTACTTC. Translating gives CASSQDEGWRGDLYEQYF.

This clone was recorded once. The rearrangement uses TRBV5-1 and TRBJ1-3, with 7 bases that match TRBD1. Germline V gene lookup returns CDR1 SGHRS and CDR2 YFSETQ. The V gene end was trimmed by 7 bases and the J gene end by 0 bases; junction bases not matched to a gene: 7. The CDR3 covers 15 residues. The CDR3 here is CASGGGPSSGNTIYF. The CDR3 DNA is TGCGCCAGCGGAGGGGGCCCAAGCTCTGGAAACACCATATATTTT. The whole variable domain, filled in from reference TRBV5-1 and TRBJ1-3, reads KAGVTQTPRYLIKTRGQQVTLSCSPISGHRSVSWYQQTPGQGLQFLFEYFSETQRNKGNFPGRFSGRQFSNSRSEMNVSTLELGDSALYLCASGGGPSSGNTIYFGEGSWLTVV.

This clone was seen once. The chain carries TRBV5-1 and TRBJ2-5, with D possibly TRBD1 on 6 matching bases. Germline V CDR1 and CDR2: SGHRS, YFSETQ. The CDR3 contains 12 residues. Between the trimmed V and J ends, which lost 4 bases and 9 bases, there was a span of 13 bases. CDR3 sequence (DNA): TGCGCCAGCAGCCCACAGGGCGAGGCCCAGTACTTC. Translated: CASSPQGEAQYF.

CDR3 protein: CASSQDLSDGYTF. CDR3 DNA sequence: TGTGCCAGCAGCCAAGATCTCAGCGATGGCTACACCTTC. V and J are TRBV14 and TRBJ1-2; D gene unclear. This CDR3 is built from 13 residues. The V gene lost 0 bases and the J gene lost 6 bases, with 8 bases spanning the gap. CDR1 and CDR2 from the germline V gene are SGHDN and FVKESK.

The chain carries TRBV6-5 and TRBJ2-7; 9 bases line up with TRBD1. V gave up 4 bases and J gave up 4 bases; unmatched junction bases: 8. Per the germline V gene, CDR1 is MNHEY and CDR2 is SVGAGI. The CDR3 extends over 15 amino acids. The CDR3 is CASSLTGTGIYEQYF. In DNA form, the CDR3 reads TGTGCCAGCAGTTTGACCGGGACAGGGATTTACGAGCAGTACTTC.

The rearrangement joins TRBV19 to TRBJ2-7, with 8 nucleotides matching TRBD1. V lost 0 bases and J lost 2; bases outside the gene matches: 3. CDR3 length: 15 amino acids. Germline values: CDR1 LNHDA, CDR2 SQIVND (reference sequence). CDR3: CASSIDPTGAYEQYF. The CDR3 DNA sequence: TGTGCCAGTAGTATAGATCCGACAGGGGCCTACGAGCAGTACTTC.

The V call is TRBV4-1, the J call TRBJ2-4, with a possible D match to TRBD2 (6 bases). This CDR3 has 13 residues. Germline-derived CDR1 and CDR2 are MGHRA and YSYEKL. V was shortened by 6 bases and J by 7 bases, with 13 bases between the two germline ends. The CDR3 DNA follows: TGCGCCAGCAGTAGGTCGGGGGTTAACATTCAGTACTTC. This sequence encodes CASSRSGVNIQYF.

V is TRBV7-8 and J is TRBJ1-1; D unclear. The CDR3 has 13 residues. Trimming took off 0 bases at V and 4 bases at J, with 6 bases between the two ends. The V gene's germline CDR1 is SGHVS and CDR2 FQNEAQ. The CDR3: CASSLAQSTEAFF. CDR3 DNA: TGTGCCAGCAGCTTAGCGCAGAGCACTGAAGCTTTCTTT.

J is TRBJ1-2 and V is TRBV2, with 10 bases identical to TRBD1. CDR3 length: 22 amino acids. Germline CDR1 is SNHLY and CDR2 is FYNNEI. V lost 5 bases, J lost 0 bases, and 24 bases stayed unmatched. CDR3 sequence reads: CASSQDRTGGNPDHRANYGYTF. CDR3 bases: TGTGCCAGCAGTCAAGATCGGACAGGGGGGAACCCTGACCACAGAGCTAACTATGGCTACACCTTC.

CDR3 region: CATRGTGVWSQHF. CDR3 coding DNA: TGTGCCACCAGAGGGACAGGGGTTTGGTCCCAGCATTTT. The chain joins TRBV6-5 to TRBJ1-5; 10 nucleotides agree with TRBD1. The trim removed 10 bases at V and 11 bases at J, leaving 11 bases unmatched. Germline V gene data show CDR1 as MNHEY and CDR2 as SVGAGI. The CDR3 has 13 amino acids.

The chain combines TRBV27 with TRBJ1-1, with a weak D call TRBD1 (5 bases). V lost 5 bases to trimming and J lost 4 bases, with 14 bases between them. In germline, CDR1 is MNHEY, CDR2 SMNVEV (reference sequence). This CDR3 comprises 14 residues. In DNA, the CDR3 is TGTGCCAGCAGTCCCGGGGGTCGGCGCACTGAAGCTTTCTTT. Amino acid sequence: CASSPGGRRTEAFF.

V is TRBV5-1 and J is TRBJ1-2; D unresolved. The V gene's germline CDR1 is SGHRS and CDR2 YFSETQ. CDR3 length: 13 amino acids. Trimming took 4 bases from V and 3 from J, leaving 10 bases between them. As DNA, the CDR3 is TGCGCCAGCAGCCTTGAAAGGGACTATGGCTACACCTTC. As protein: CASSLERDYGYTF.

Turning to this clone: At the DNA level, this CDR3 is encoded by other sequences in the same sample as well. As DNA, the CDR3 is TGCGCCAGCAGCTTAGTCGTCGGGAGCTCCTACGAGCAGTACTTC. This gives the protein CASSLVVGSSYEQYF. V and J are TRBV5-1 and TRBJ2-7; maybe TRBD2 (6 bases). Trimming removed 2 bases at V and 0 bases at J, with 12 bases between. Germline values: CDR1 SGHRS, CDR2 YFSETQ. The CDR3 runs to 15 residues.

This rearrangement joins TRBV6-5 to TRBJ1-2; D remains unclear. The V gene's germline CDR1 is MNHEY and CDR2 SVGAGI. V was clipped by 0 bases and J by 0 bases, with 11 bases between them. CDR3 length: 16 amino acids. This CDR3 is CASSYSGQPANYGYTF. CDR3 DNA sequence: TGTGCCAGCAGTTACTCAGGGCAGCCAGCTAACTATGGCTACACCTTC.

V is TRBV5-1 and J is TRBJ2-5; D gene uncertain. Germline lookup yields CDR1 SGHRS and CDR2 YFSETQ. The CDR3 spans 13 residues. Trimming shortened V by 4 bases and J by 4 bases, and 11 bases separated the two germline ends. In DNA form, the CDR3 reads TGCGCCAGCAGCCTAAACATGGGAGAGACCCAGTACTTC. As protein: CASSLNMGETQYF.

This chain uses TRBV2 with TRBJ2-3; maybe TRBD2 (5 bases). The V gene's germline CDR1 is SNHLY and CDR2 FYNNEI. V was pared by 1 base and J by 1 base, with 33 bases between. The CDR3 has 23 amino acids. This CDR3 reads CASSEGRKRGPGWAVTRTDTQYF. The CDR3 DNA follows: TGTGCCAGCAGTGAAGGGCGTAAAAGAGGACCGGGGTGGGCTGTGACCCGCACAGATACGCAGTATTTT. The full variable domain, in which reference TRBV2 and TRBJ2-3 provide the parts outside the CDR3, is EPEVTQTPSHQVTQMGQEVILRCVPISNHLYFYWYRQILGQKVEFLVSFYNNEISEKSEIFDDQFSVERPDGSNFTLKIRSTKLEDSAMYFCASSEGRKRGPGWAVTRTDTQYFGPGTRLTVL.

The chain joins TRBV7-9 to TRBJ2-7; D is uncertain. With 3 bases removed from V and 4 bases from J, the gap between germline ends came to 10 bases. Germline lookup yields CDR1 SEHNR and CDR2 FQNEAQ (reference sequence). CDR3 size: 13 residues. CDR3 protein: CASSFSAAYEQYF. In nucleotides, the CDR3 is TGTGCCAGCAGCTTTTCCGCGGCGTACGAGCAGTACTTC. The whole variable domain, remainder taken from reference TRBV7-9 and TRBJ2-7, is DTGVSQNPRHKITKRGQNVTFRCDPISEHNRLYWYRQTLGQGPEFLTYFQNEAQLEKSRLLSDRFSAERPKGSFSTLEIQRTEQGDSAMYLCASSFSAAYEQYFGPGTRLTVT.

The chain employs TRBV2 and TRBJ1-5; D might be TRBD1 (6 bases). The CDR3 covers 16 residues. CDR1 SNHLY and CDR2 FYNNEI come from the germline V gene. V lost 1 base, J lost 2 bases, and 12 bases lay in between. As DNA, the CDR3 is TGTGCCAGCAGTGAAGGCCCTCCAGGGGGCAATCAGCCCCAGCATTTT. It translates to CASSEGPPGGNQPQHF.

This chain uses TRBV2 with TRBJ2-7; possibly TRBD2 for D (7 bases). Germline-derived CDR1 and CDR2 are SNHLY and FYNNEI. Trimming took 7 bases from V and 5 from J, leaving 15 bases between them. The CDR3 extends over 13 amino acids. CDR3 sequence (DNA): TGTGCCAGCAAATCGAGGGGGGGTGACGAGCAGTACTTC. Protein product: CASKSRGGDEQYF.

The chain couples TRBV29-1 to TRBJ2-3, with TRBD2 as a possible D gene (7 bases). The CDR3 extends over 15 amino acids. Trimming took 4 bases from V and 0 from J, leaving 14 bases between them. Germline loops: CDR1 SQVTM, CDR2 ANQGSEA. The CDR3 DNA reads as TGCAGCGTTGTGTCGGGGGGCTCCAGCACAGATACGCAGTATTTT. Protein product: CSVVSGGSSTDTQYF.

Here the CDR3 reads CASSRGLATYEQYF. CDR3 nucleotide sequence: TGTGCCAGCAGCCGAGGACTAGCAACCTACGAGCAGTACTTC. The chain is built from TRBV7-9 and TRBJ2-7, with TRBD2 matching 8 bases. The V and J ends lost 5 bases and 2 bases, in that order; junction bases with no gene match: 5. This CDR3 comprises 14 residues. The germline V gene encodes CDR1 SEHNR and CDR2 FQNEAQ (reference sequence).

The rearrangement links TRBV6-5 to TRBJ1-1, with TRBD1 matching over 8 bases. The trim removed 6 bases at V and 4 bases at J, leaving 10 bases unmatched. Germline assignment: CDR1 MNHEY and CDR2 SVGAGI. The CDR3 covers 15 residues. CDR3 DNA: TGTGCCAGCAGCCCCACGAGCAGGGGGCCCACTGAAGCTTTCTTT. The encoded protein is CASSPTSRGPTEAFF.

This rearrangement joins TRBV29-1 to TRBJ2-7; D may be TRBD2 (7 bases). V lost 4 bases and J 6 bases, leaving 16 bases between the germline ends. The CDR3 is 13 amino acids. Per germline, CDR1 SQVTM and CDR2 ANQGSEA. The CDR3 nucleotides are TGCAGCGTTGCGGTTAGGGGGGAGGGCGAGCAGTACTTC. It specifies CSVAVRGEGEQYF.

The CDR3 sequence: CAWSKTPRRNEQFF. CDR3 DNA: TGTGCCTGGAGTAAAACCCCGCGTCGAAATGAGCAGTTCTTC. The chain couples TRBV30 to TRBJ2-1, with D unclear. This CDR3 contains 14 residues. Germline V gene lookup returns CDR1 GTSNPN and CDR2 SVGIG (reference sequence). Trimming stripped 2 bases from V and 7 bases from J, with 15 bases between.

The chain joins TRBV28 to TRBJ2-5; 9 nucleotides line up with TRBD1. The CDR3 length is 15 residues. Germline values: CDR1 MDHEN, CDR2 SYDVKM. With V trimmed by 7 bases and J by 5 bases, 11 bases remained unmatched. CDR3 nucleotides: TGTGCCAGCACCCTCGGTGGGACAGGGCTGGAGACCCAGTACTTC. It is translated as CASTLGGTGLETQYF.

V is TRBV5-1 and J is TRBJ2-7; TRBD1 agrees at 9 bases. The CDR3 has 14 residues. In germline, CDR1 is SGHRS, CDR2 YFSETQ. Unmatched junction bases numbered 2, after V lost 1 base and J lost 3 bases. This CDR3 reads CASSLKGQGYEQYF. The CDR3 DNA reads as TGCGCCAGCAGCTTGAAGGGACAGGGCTACGAGCAGTACTTC.

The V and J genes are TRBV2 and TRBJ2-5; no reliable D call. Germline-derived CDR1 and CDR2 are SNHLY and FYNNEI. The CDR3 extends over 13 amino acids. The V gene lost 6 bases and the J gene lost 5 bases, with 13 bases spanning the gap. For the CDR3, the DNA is TGTGCCAGCAGCCTTTCCTGGTGGGAGACCCAGTACTTC. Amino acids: CASSLSWWETQYF. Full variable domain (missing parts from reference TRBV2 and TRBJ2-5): EPEVTQTPSHQVTQMGQEVILRCVPISNHLYFYWYRQILGQKVEFLVSFYNNEISEKSEIFDDQFSVERPDGSNFTLKIRSTKLEDSAMYFCASSLSWWETQYFGPGTRLLVL.